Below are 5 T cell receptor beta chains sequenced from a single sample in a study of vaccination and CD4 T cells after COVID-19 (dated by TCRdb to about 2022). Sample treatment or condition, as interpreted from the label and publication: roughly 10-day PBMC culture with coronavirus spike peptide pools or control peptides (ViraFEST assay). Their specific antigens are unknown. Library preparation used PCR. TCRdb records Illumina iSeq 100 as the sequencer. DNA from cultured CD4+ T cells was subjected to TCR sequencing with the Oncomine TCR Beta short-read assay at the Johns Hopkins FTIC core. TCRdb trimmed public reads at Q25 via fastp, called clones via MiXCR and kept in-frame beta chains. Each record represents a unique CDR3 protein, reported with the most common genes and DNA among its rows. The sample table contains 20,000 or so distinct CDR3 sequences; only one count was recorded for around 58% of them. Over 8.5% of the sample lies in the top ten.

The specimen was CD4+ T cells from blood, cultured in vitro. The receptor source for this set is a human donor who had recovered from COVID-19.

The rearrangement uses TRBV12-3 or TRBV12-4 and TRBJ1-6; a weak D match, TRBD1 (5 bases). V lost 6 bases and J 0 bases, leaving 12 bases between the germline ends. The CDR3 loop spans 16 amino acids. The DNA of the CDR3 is TGTGCCAGCAGGGGACCTGACAGCTCCTATAATTCACCCCTCCACTTT. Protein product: CASRGPDSSYNSPLHF.

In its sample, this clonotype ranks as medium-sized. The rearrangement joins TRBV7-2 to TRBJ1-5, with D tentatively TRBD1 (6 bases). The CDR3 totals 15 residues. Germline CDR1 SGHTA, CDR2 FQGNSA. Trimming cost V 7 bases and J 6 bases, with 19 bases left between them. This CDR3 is CASTNRESGPQPQHF. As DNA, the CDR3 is TGTGCCAGCACCAACAGGGAGTCCGGGCCTCAGCCCCAGCATTTT.

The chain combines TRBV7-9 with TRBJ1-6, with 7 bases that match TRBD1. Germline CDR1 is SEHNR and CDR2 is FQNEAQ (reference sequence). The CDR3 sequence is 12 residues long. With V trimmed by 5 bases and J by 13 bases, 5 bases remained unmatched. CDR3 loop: CASSRDSGPLHF. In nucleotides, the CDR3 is TGTGCCAGCAGCCGGGACAGTGGTCCCCTCCACTTT.

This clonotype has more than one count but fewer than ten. The CDR3, as DNA: TGTGCCAGCAGCTTAGCTACAGGGGTTCAGCCCCAGCATTTT. It translates to CASSLATGVQPQHF. This chain connects TRBV7-2 to TRBJ1-5; TRBD1 aligns across 7 bases. Losses at the gene ends were 0 bases for V and 6 bases for J; bases not matched to a gene: 2. The CDR3 runs 14 residues. The V gene's germline CDR1 is SGHTA and CDR2 FQGNSA.

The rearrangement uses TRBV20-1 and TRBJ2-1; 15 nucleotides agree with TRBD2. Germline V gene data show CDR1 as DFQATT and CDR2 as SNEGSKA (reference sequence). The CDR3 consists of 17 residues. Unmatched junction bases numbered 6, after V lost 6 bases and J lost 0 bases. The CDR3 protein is CSAPGLAGGRSYNEQFF. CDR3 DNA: TGCAGTGCCCCGGGACTAGCGGGAGGCCGCTCCTACAATGAGCAGTTCTTC.